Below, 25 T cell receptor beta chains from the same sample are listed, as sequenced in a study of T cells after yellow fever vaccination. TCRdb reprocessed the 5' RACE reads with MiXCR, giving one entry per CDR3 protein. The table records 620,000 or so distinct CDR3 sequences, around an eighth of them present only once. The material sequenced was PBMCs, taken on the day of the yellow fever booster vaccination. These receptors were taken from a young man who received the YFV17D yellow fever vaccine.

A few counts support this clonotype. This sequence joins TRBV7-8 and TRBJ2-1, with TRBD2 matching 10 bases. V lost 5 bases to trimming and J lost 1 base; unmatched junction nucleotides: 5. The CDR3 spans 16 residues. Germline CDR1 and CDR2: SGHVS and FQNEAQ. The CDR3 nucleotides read TGTGCCAGCAGCACTGGACTAGCGGATTCCTACAATGAGCAGTTCTTC. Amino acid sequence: CASSTGLADSYNEQFF.

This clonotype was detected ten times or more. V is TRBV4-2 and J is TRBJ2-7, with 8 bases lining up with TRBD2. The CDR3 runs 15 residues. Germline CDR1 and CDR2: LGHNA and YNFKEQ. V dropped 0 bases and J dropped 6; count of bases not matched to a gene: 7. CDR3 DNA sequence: TGTGCCAGCAGCCAAGATCATGCAGCGGGAGCCGAGCAGTACTTC. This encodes CASSQDHAAGAEQYF.

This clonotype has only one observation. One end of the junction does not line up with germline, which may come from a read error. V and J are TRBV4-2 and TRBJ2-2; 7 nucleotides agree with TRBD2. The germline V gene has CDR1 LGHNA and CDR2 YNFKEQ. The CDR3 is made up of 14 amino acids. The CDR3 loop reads CASSPGLNSGALFF. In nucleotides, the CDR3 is TGTGCCAGCAGCCCCGGACTAAACAGCGGGGCGCTGTTTTTT.

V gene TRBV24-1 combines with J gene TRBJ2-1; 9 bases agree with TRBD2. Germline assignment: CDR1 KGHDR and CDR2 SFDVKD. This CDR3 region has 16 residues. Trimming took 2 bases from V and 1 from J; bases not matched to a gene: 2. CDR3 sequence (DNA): TGTGCCACCAGTGATTCTAGCGGGGCATCCTACAATGAGCAGTTCTTC. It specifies CATSDSSGASYNEQFF.

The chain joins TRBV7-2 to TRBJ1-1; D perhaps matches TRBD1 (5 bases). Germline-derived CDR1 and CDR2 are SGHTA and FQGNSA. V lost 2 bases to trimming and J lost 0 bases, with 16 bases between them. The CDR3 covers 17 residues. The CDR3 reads CASSLTGTVVMNTEAFF. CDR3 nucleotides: TGTGCCAGCAGCTTAACTGGGACGGTGGTTATGAACACTGAAGCTTTCTTT. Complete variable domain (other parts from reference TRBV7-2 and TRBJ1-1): GAGVSQSPSNKVTEKGKDVELRCDPISGHTALYWYRQSLGQGLEFLIYFQGNSAPDKSGLPSDRFSAERTGGSVSTLTIQRTQQEDSAVYLCASSLTGTVVMNTEAFFGQGTRLTVV.

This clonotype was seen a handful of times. The CDR3 DNA reads as TGTGCCAGCAGCTTAGTTCTGGGGGGGGGTTACAATGAGCAGTTCTTC. Translated: CASSLVLGGGYNEQFF. The chain links TRBV7-2 to TRBJ2-1; 7 bases fit TRBD2. The CDR3 totals 16 residues. Germline V gene lookup returns CDR1 SGHTA and CDR2 FQGNSA. V shed 1 base and J 4 bases; nucleotides not matched to a gene: 7.

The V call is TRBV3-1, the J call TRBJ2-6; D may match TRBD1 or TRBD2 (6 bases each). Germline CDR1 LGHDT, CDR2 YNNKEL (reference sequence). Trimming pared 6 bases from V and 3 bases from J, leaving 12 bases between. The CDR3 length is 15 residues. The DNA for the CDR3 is TGTGCCAGCAGTCAACAGGGAGGTGGGGCCAACGTCCTGACTTTC. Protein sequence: CASSQQGGGANVLTF. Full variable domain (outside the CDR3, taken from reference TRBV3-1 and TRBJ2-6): DTAVSQTPKYLVTQMGNDKSIKCEQNLGHDTMYWYKQDSKKFLKIMFSYNNKELIINETVPNRFSPKSPDKAHLNLHINSLELGDSAVYFCASSQQGGGANVLTFGAGSRLTVL.

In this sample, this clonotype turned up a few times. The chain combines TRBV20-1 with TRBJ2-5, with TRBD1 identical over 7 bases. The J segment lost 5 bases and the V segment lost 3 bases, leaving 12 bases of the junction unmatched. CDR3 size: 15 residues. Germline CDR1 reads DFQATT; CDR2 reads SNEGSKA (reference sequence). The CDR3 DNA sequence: TGCAGTGCTAGCCGAGGGACAGCCCCAGGGGAGACCCAGTACTTC. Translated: CSASRGTAPGETQYF.

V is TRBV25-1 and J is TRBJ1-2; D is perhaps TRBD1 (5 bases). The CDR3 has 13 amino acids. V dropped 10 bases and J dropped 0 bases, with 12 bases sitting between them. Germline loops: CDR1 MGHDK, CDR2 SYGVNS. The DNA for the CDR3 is TGTGCCACCTCTGCAGGGTCTAACTATGGCTACACCTTC. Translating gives CATSAGSNYGYTF.

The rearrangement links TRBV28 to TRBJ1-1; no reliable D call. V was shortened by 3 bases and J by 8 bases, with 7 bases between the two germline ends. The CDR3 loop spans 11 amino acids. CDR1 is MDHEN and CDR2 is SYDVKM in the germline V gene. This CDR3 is CASSLWTEAFF. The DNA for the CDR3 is TGTGCCAGCAGTTTGTGGACCGAAGCTTTCTTT.

The CDR3 loop is CNALAYNEQFF. For the CDR3, the DNA is TGCAATGCGTTGGCCTACAATGAGCAGTTCTTC. The genes are TRBV29-1 and TRBJ2-1; unclear D gene. The CDR3 extends over 11 amino acids. Germline V CDR1 and CDR2: SQVTM, ANQGSEA.

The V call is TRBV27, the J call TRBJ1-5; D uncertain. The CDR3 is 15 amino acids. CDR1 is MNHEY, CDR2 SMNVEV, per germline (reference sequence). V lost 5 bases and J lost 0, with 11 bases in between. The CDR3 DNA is TGTGCCAGCAGTATTCTCTGGGATAGCAATCAGCCCCAGCATTTT. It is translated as CASSILWDSNQPQHF.

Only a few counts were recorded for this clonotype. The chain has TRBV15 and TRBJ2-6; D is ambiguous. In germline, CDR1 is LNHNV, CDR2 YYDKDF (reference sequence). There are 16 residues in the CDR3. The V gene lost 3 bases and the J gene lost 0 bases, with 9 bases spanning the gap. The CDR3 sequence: CATSRRYNSGANVLTF. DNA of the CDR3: TGTGCCACCAGCAGGCGCTACAACTCTGGGGCCAACGTCCTGACTTTC.

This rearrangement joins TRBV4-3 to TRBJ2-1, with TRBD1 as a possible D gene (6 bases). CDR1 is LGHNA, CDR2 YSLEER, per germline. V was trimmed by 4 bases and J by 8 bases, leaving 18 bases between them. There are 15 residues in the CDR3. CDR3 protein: CASSPRGNLGDEQFF. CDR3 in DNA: TGCGCCAGCAGCCCCAGGGGAAACCTGGGGGATGAGCAGTTCTTC.

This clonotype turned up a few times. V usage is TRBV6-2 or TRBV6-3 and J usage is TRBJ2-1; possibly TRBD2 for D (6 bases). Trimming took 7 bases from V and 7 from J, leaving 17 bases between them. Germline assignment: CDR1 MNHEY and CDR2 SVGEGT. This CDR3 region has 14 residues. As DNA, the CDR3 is TGTGCCAGCACCCGGCGGGGTGGACCGAATGAGCAGTTCTTC. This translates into CASTRRGGPNEQFF.

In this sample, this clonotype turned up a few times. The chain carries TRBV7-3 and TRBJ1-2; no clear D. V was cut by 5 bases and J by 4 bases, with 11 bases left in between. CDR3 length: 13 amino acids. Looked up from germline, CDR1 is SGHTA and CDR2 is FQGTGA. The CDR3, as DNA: TGTGCCAGCAGCCCGGACTGGGGCTATGGCTACACCTTC. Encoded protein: CASSPDWGYGYTF.

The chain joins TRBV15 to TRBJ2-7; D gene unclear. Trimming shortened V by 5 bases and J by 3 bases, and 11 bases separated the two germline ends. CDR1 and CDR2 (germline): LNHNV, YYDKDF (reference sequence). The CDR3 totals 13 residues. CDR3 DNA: TGTGCCACCAGCCACGGGTTTGGCTACGAGCAGTACTTC. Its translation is CATSHGFGYEQYF.

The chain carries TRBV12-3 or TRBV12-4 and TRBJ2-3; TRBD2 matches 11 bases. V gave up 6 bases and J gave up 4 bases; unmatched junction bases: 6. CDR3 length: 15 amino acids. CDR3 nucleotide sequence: TGTGCCAGCAGGCTACTAGCGGGAGAGCCAGATACGCAGTATTTT. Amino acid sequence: CASRLLAGEPDTQYF.

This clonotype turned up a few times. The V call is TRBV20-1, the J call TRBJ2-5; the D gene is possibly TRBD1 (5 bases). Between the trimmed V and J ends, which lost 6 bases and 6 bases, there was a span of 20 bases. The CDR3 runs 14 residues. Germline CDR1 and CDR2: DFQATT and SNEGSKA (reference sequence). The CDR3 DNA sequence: TGCAGTGCCTCTACACTGGGGCTCTTTCAGACCCAGTACTTC. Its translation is CSASTLGLFQTQYF.

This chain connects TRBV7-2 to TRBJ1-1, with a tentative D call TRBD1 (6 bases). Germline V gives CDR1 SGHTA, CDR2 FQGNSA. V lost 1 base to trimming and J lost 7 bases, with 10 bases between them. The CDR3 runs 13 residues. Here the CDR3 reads CASSLGGGFEAFF. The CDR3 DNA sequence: TGTGCCAGCAGCTTAGGCGGGGGCTTTGAAGCTTTCTTT.

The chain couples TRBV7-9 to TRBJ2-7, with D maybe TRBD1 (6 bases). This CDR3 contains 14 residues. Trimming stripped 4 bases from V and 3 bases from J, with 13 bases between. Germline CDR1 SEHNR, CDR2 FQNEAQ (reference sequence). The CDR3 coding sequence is TGTGCCAGCAGCTCGAGGACAGAGGACTACGAGCAGTACTTC. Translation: CASSSRTEDYEQYF.

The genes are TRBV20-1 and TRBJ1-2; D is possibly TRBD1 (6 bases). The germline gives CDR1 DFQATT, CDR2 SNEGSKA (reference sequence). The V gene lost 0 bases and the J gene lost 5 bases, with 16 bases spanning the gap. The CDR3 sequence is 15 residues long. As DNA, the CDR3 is TGCAGTGCTAGAGACCCCGGCAGGGGACCTTATGGCTACACCTTC. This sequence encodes CSARDPGRGPYGYTF.

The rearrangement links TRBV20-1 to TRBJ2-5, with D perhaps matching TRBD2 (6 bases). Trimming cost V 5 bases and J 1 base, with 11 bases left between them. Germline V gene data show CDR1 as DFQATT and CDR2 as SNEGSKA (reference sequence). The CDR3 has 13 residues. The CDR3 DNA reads TGCAGTGCTGATAGCGGCACCCAAGAGACCCAGTACTTC. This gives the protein CSADSGTQETQYF.

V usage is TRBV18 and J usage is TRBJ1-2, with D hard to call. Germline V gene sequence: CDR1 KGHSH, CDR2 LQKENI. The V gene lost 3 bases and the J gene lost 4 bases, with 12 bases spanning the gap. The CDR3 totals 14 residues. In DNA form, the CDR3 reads TGTGCCAGCTCACCCTCAGGTGCCCCCTATGGCTACACCTTC. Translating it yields CASSPSGAPYGYTF.

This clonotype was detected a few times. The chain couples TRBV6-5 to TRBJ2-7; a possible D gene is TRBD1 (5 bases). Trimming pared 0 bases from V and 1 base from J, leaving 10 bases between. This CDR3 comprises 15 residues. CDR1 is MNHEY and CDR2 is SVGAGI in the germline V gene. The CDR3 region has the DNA TGTGCCAGCAGTTACTCTTCAGGGAAGTCCTACGAGCAGTACTTC. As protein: CASSYSSGKSYEQYF.